This T cell receptor (beta chain) stems from a study of cytomegalovirus exposure and HLA in healthy donors. A multiplex PCR was run with 60 Vbeta primers and 13 Jbeta primers. Assay used: immunoSEQ multiplex PCR; TCRdb lists only in-frame clones, some missing. The table records roughly 130,000 clones, 82% of them present only once. General study results and limits: Most of the TCR beta V segments (in an earlier analysis) were productive either about 87% or about 30% of the time. Listed as cytomegalovirus-associated were 164 TCR beta chains. For TCR beta chains, V- and J-gene trimming was later linked to a missense DCLRE1C variant.

This clone is a singleton in its sample. Antigen unknown. Germline V lookup: CDR1 MNHEY, CDR2 SMNVEV (reference sequence). The CDR3 consists of 14 residues. The clonotype comes from a male donor in good health and CMV-seropositive. J is TRBJ2-5 and V is TRBV27; 7 nucleotides line up with TRBD1. The end of the DNA aligns better with TRBJ2-7, so the J call may be wrong. The material sequenced was PBMCs. As DNA, the CDR3 is TGTGCCAGCAGTTTAGGTCAGGGGGTTTACGAGCAGTACTTC. It yields the protein CASSLGQGVYEQYF.